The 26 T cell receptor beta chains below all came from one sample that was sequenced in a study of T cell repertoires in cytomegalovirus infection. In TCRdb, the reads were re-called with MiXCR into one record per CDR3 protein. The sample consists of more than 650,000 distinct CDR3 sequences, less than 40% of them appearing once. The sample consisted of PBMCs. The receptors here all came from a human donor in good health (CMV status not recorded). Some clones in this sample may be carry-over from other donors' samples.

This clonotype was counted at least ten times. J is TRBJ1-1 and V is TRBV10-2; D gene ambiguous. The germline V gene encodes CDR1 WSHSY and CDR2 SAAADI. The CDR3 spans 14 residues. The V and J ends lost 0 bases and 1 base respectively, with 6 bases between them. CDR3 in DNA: TGCGCCAGCAGTGAGTCAGTAGCGAACACTGAAGCTTTCTTT. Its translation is CASSESVANTEAFF.

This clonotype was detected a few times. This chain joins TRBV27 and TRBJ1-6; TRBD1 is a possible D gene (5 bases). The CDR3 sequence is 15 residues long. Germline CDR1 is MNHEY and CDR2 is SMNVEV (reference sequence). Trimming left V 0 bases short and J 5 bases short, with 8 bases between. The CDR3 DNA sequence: TGTGCCAGCAGTTTATCCGGGGGGAATAATTCACCCCTCCACTTT. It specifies CASSLSGGNNSPLHF.

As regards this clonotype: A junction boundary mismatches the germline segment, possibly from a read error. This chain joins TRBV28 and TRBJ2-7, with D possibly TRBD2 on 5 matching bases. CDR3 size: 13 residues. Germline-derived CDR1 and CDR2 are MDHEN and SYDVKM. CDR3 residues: CTSRWTFRDEQYF. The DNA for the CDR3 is TGTACCAGCAGATGGACTTTCCGAGACGAGCAGTACTTC.

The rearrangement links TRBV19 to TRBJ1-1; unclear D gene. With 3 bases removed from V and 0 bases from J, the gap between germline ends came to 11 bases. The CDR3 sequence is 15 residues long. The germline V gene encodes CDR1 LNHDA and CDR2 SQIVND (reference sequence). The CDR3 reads CASSIWRPLNTEAFF. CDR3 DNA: TGTGCCAGTAGTATTTGGCGCCCATTGAACACTGAAGCTTTCTTT. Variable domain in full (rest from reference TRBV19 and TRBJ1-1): DGGITQSPKYLFRKEGQNVTLSCEQNLNHDAMYWYRQDPGQGLRLIYYSQIVNDFQKGDIAEGYSVSREKKESFPLTVTSAQKNPTAFYLCASSIWRPLNTEAFFGQGTRLTVV.

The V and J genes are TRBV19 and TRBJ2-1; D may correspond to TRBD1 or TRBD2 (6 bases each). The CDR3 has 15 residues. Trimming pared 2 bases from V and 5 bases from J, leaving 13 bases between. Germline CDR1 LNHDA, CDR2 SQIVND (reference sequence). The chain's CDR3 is CASSITGAHNNEQFF. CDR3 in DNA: TGTGCCAGTAGTATAACGGGGGCGCATAACAATGAGCAGTTCTTC.

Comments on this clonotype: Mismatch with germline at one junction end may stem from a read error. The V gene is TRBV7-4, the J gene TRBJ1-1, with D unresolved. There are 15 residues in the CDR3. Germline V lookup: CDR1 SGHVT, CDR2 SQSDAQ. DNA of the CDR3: TGTGCCAGCAGCTTAGTTGGAGTAGGGTTAGTCGAGGCTTTATTT. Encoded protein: CASSLVGVGLVEALF.

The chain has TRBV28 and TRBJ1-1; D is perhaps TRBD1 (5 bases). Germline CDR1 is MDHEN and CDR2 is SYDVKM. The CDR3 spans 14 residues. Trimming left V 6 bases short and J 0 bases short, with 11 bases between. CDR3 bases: TGTGCCAGCAGCAACCCGGGACTGAACACTGAAGCTTTCTTT. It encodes CASSNPGLNTEAFF.

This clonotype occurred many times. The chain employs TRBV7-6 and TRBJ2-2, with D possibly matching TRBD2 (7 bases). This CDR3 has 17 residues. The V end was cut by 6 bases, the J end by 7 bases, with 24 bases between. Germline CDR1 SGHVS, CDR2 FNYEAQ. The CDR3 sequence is CASRQGSVRERVGELFF. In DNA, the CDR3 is TGTGCCAGCAGGCAGGGGAGTGTGCGGGAGAGAGTCGGGGAGCTGTTTTTT. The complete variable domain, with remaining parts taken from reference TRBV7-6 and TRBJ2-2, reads GAGVSQSPRYKVTKRGQDVALRCDPISGHVSLYWYRQALGQGPEFLTYFNYEAQQDKSGLPNDRFSAERPEGSISTLTIQRTEQRDSAMYRCASRQGSVRERVGELFFGEGSRLTVL.

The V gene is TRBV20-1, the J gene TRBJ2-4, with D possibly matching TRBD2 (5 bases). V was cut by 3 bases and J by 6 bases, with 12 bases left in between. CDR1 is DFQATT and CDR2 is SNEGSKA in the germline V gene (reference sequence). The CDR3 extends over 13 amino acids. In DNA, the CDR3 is TGCAGTGCTAGCGGGGTGTTGGGAAACATTCAGTACTTC. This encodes CSASGVLGNIQYF.

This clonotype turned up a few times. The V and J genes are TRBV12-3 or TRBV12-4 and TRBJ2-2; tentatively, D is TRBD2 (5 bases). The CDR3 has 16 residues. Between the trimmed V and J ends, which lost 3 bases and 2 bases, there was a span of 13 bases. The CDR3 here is CASSFGRTGNTGELFF. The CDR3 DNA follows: TGTGCCAGCAGTTTTGGCCGGACGGGAAACACCGGGGAGCTGTTTTTT.

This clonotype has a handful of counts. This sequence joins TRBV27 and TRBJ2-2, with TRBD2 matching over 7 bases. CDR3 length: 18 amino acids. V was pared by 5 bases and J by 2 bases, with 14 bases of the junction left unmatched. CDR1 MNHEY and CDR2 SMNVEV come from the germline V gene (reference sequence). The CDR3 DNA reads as TGTGCCAGCAGTCCATCCTGGTTTAGCGGGTTAAACACCGGGGAGCTGTTTTTT. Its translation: CASSPSWFSGLNTGELFF.

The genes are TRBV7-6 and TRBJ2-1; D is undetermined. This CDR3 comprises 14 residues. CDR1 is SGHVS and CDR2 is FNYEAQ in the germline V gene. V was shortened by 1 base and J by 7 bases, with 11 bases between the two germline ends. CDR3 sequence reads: CASSLGGVGNEQFF. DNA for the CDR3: TGTGCCAGCAGCTTAGGTGGGGTCGGGAATGAGCAGTTCTTC.

The CDR3 coding sequence is TGTGCCAGCAGCGGGAGAGCCCAGCATTTT. This encodes CASSGRAQHF. This chain joins TRBV28 and TRBJ1-5, with no clear D. CDR1 is MDHEN, CDR2 SYDVKM, per germline. This CDR3 contains 10 residues. Trimming removed 6 bases at V and 11 bases at J, with 8 bases between.

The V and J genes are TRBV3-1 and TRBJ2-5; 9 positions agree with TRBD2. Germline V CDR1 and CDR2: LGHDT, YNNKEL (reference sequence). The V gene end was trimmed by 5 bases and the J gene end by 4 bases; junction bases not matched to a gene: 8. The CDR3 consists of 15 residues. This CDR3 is CASSTLAGLRETQYF. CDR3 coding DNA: TGTGCCAGCAGCACCCTAGCGGGGCTGAGAGAGACCCAGTACTTC.

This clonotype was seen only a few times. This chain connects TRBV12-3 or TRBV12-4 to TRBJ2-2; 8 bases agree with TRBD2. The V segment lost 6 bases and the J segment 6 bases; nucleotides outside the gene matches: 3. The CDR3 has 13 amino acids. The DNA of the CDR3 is TGTGCCAGCAGAAGGCGGGAGGCCGGGGAGCTGTTTTTT. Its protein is CASRRREAGELFF.

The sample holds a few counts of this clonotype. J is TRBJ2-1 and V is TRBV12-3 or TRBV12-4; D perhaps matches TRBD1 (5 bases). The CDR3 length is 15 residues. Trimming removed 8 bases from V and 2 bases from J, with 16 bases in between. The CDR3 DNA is TGTGCCAGCTCCGAACAGGAAAAGACCTACAATGAGCAGTTCTTC. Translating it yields CASSEQEKTYNEQFF.

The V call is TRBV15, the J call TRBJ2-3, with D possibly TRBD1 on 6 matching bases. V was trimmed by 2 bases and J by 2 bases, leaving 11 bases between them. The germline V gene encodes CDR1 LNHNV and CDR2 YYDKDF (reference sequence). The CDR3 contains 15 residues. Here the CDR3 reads CATSRHPGDTDTQYF. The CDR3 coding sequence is TGTGCCACCAGCAGACACCCAGGGGACACAGATACGCAGTATTTT. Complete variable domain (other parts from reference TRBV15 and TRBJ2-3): DAMVIQNPRYQVTQFGKPVTLSCSQTLNHNVMYWYQQKSSQAPKLLFHYYDKDFNNEADTPDNFQSRRPNTSFCFLDIRSPGLGDTAMYLCATSRHPGDTDTQYFGPGTRLTVL.

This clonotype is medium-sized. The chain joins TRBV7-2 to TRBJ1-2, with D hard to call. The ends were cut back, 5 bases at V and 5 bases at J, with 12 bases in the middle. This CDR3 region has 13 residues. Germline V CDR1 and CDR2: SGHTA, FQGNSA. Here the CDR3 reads CASSARVSYGYTF. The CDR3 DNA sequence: TGTGCCAGCAGCGCCCGGGTCTCGTATGGCTACACCTTC.

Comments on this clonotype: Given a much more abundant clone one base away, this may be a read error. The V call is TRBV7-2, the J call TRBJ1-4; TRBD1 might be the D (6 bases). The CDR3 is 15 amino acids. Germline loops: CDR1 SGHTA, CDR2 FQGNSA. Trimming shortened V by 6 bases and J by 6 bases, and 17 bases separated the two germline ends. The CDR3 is CASRIGRRGDEKLFF. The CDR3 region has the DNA TGTGCCAGCAGAATTGGGAGGAGGGGGGATGAAAAACTGTTTTTT.

In DNA, the CDR3 is TGTGCCAGCAGCTTAGGAACCTCGAAGGGACGGCGGATTCACACTGAAGCTTTCTTT. Translated: CASSLGTSKGRRIHTEAFF. The V and J genes are TRBV11-2 and TRBJ1-1, with TRBD1 as a possible D gene (5 bases). CDR1 SGHAT and CDR2 FQNNGV come from the germline V gene. The CDR3 contains 19 residues. V was cut by 1 base and J by 3 bases, with 24 bases left in between.

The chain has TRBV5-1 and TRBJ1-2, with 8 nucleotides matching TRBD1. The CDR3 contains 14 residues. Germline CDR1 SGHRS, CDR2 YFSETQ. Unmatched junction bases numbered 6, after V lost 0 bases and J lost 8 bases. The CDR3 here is CASSLAPGQDGYTF. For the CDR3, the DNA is TGCGCCAGCAGCTTGGCCCCGGGACAGGACGGCTACACCTTC.

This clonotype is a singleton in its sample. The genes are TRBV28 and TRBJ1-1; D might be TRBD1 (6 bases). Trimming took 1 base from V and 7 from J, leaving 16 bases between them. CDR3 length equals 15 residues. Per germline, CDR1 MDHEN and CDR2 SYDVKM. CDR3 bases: TGTGCCAGCAGTTTATTAGTAGCACAGGGTATTGAAGCTTTCTTT. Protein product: CASSLLVAQGIEAFF.

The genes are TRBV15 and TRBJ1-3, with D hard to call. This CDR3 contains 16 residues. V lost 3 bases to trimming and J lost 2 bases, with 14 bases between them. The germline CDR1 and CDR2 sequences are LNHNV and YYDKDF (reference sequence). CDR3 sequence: CATSSEPGGPGNTIYF. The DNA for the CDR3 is TGTGCCACCAGCAGTGAGCCGGGAGGACCTGGAAACACCATATATTTT.

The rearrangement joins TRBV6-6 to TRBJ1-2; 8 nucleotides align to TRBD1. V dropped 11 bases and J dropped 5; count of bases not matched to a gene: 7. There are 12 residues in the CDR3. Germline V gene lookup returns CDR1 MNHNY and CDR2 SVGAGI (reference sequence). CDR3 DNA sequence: TGTGCCGGGGCAGGGGGCGAGTATGGCTACACCTTC. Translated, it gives CAGAGGEYGYTF.

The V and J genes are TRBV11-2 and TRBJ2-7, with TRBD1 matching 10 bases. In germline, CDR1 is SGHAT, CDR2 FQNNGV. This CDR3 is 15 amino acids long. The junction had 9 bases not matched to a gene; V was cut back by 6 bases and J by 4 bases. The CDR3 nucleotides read TGTGCCAGCAGATCCCGGACAGGGGGGGGATACGAGCAGTACTTC. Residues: CASRSRTGGGYEQYF.

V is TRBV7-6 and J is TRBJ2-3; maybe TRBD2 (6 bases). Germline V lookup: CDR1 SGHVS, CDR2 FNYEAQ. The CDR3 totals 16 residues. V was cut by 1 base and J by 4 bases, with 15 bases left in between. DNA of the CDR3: TGTGCCAGCAGCTTAGAAGCAGCCGGAGGGGCAGATACGCAGTATTTT. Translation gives CASSLEAAGGADTQYF.